This T cell receptor (beta chain) is drawn from a study of T cells in Graves' hyperthyroidism and ophthalmopathy. TCR beta CDR3 sequences were amplified from RNA transcripts. Researchers ran a first-round RT-PCR on the TCR CDR3 using the HTBI primer set. Via MiXCR, TCRdb re-called the multiplex PCR reads, giving one row per CDR3 protein. This table holds 300,000 to 450,000 distinct CDR3 sequences, 15% found once. The CDR3 loop spans 14 amino acids. V was pared by 2 bases and J by 4 bases, with 1 base of the junction left unmatched. In germline, CDR1 is LGHDT, CDR2 YNNKEL (reference sequence). This clonotype was detected many times.

The chain has TRBV3-1 and TRBJ2-5; 10 bases are a match to TRBD2. The specimen sequenced was blood. The source of this sequence is a young woman with Graves' hyperthyroidism. The CDR3 loop reads CASSQLAGVETQYF. The CDR3 region has the DNA TGTGCCAGCAGCCAACTAGCGGGAGTAGAGACCCAGTACTTC.